The 30 T cell receptor beta chains presented below share a single source sample, sequenced in a study of high-grade serous ovarian cancer treatment subgroups. Tumor samples were obtained before definitive surgery or chemotherapy. The repertoire was sequenced with immunoSEQ multiplex PCR; TCRdb's copy has only in-frame clones and lacks some. The sample yields approximately 30,000 clones, about 86% seen once. The sequenced sample consisted of tumor tissue. The receptors derive from a human donor with high-grade serous ovarian cancer.

The rearrangement links TRBV10-2 to TRBJ2-7; possibly TRBD1 for D (5 bases). The germline V and J ends were trimmed by 5 bases and 3 bases, with 17 bases remaining between them. Germline V CDR1 and CDR2: WSHSY, SAAADI. This CDR3 comprises 15 residues. The CDR3 region is CASSPLGARSYEQYF. For the CDR3, the DNA is TGCGCCAGCAGTCCTCTTGGGGCACGGAGCTACGAGCAGTACTTC.

The chain joins TRBV28 to TRBJ2-7, with 7 nucleotides matching TRBD1. CDR1 MDHEN and CDR2 SYDVKM come from the germline V gene. V lost 5 bases to trimming and J lost 4 bases; unmatched junction nucleotides: 11. CDR3 length equals 15 residues. The CDR3: CASSPIRTGVYEQYF. CDR3 nucleotide sequence: TGTGCCAGCAGTCCTATCAGAACAGGGGTTTACGAGCAGTACTTC.

This clone was picked up a small number of times. This chain uses TRBV28 with TRBJ2-7, with 8 positions matching TRBD2. Germline values: CDR1 MDHEN, CDR2 SYDVKM. This CDR3 is 13 amino acids long. V lost 8 bases to trimming and J lost 2 bases; unmatched junction nucleotides: 5. DNA of the CDR3: TGTGCCAGCCGGAGCGGGAGTACCTACGAGCAGTACTTC. Its translation: CASRSGSTYEQYF.

The chain employs TRBV11-2 and TRBJ1-1; D is undetermined. Between the trimmed V and J ends, which lost 4 bases and 0 bases, there was a span of 9 bases. Germline CDR1 SGHAT, CDR2 FQNNGV. The CDR3 runs to 14 residues. The CDR3 loop is CASSSMTVNTEAFF. In DNA, the CDR3 is TGTGCCAGCAGCTCAATGACGGTGAACACTGAAGCTTTCTTT.

The gene calls are TRBV5-5 and TRBJ1-4; a weak D match, TRBD1 (6 bases). V lost 5 bases and J lost 2, with 13 bases in between. Per germline, CDR1 SGHKS and CDR2 YYEKEE (reference sequence). This CDR3 has 15 residues. CDR3 coding DNA: TGTGCCAGCAGAAGTATCGGGGGCACTAATGAAAAACTGTTTTTT. Amino acid sequence: CASRSIGGTNEKLFF.

This chain uses TRBV19 with TRBJ1-5, with 8 bases fitting TRBD1. Germline values: CDR1 LNHDA, CDR2 SQIVND (reference sequence). After removal of 3 bases from V and 7 bases from J, the junction contained 8 bases not matched to a gene. The CDR3 totals 15 residues. The DNA of the CDR3 is TGTGCCAGTAGTATTCAATCAGGGGGCCGGCAGCCCCAGCATTTT. Protein sequence: CASSIQSGGRQPQHF.

The V and J genes are TRBV18 and TRBJ2-1; 11 nucleotides match TRBD2. The V segment lost 5 bases and the J segment 12 bases; nucleotides outside the gene matches: 6. The CDR3 covers 13 residues. Germline values: CDR1 KGHSH, CDR2 LQKENI. CDR3 sequence reads: CASSELAGGSQFF. As DNA, the CDR3 is TGTGCCAGCTCAGAGTTAGCGGGAGGGTCGCAGTTCTTC.

The chain joins TRBV5-6 to TRBJ1-3; D gene unclear. The V end lost 2 bases, the J end lost 0 bases, and 9 bases lay between the germline ends. The CDR3 runs 15 residues. Germline V gives CDR1 SGHDT, CDR2 YYEEEE. The CDR3 nucleotides read TGTGCCAGCAGCTTAGCAATCAGCTCTGGAAACACCATATATTTT. Its translation: CASSLAISSGNTIYF.

V gene TRBV30 combines with J gene TRBJ2-4; possibly TRBD1 for D (5 bases). This CDR3 spans 14 amino acids. Germline V gene lookup returns CDR1 GTSNPN and CDR2 SVGIG (reference sequence). Trimming shortened V by 2 bases and J by 0 bases, and 8 bases separated the two germline ends. CDR3 sequence reads: CAWSTGVAKNIQYF. CDR3 nucleotide sequence: TGTGCCTGGAGTACAGGAGTAGCCAAAAACATTCAGTACTTC. The variable domain in full, completed from reference TRBV30 and TRBJ2-4, reads SQTIHQWPATLVQPVGSPLSLECTVEGTSNPNLYWYRQAAGRGLQLLFYSVGIGQISSEVPQNLSASRPQDRQFILSSKKLLLSDSGFYLCAWSTGVAKNIQYFGAGTRLSVL.

The V gene is TRBV10-2, the J gene TRBJ2-7; either TRBD1 or TRBD2 may fit D (5 bases each). V was cut by 2 bases and J by 3 bases, with 8 bases left in between. Germline loops: CDR1 WSHSY, CDR2 SAAADI. The CDR3 is 13 residues long. This CDR3 is CASSERGRYEQYF. The CDR3 DNA sequence: TGCGCCAGCAGTGAGCGGGGCCGCTACGAGCAGTACTTC.

This clone occurred a few times. This rearrangement joins TRBV19 to TRBJ1-2; 7 nucleotides match TRBD1. Germline CDR1 and CDR2: LNHDA and SQIVND (reference sequence). The CDR3 contains 14 residues. Trimming removed 4 bases from V and 2 bases from J; junction bases left unmatched: 4. The CDR3 DNA follows: TGTGCCAGTAGTACCCGGGGACAGAACTATGGCTACACCTTC. This gives the protein CASSTRGQNYGYTF.

The chain combines TRBV11-2 with TRBJ2-5; D is perhaps TRBD1 (6 bases). This CDR3 is built from 15 residues. Trimming removed 5 bases from V and 0 bases from J, with 13 bases in between. Germline lookup yields CDR1 SGHAT and CDR2 FQNNGV. For the CDR3, the DNA is TGTGCCAGCAGCCAGCGCCGGGACAACCAAGAGACCCAGTACTTC. This encodes CASSQRRDNQETQYF.

The chain recombines TRBV5-6 with TRBJ2-7, with unresolved D. CDR1 is SGHDT and CDR2 is YYEEEE in the germline V gene. Trimming took 3 bases from V and 0 from J, leaving 10 bases between them. The CDR3 is 14 residues long. The CDR3 region has the DNA TGTGCCAGCAGCTCGCGGAAGGGCTCCTACGAGCAGTACTTC. Residues: CASSSRKGSYEQYF.

This chain joins TRBV6-5 and TRBJ1-4; tentative D call: TRBD1 (5 bases). V was cut by 3 bases and J by 7 bases, with 12 bases left in between. The CDR3 sequence is 14 residues long. Looked up from germline, CDR1 is MNHEY and CDR2 is SVGAGI. The CDR3 protein is CASSYRRGGEKLFF. In nucleotides, the CDR3 is TGTGCCAGCAGTTATCGACGGGGCGGTGAAAAACTGTTTTTT.

The rearrangement links TRBV9 to TRBJ2-5; possibly TRBD1 for D (5 bases). V was shortened by 0 bases and J by 4 bases, with 16 bases between the two germline ends. This CDR3 is 16 amino acids long. CDR1 is SGDLS and CDR2 is YYNGEE in the germline V gene. The CDR3 DNA follows: TGTGCCAGCAGCGTAGGCCCCCAGGGATGGGGAGAGACCCAGTACTTC. Amino acid sequence: CASSVGPQGWGETQYF.

This clone was detected once. One end of the junction is discordant with germline, which a read error may explain. The genes are TRBV7-7 and TRBJ2-5, with 7 bases matching TRBD2. CDR1 is SSHAT, CDR2 FNYEAQ, per germline (reference sequence). This CDR3 is 14 amino acids long. This CDR3 reads CASSFGAGQETQYF. The CDR3 coding sequence is TGTGCTAGCAGCTTCGGAGCGGGACAAGAGACCCAGTACTTC.

This clone has only one observation. CDR3 amino acids: CASSVRDRGHEQYF. The CDR3 region has the DNA TGTGCCAGCAGCGTACGGGACAGGGGACACGAGCAGTACTTC. This chain connects TRBV9 to TRBJ2-7, with 10 positions matching TRBD1. Germline-derived CDR1 and CDR2 are SGDLS and YYNGEE. V dropped 1 base and J dropped 5; count of bases not matched to a gene: 3. The CDR3 consists of 14 residues.

The chain links TRBV5-1 to TRBJ2-1; perhaps D is TRBD1 or TRBD2 (5 bases each). The CDR3 loop spans 16 amino acids. CDR1 and CDR2 (germline): SGHRS, YFSETQ. Trimming shortened V by 4 bases and J by 0 bases, and 14 bases separated the two germline ends. The CDR3, as DNA: TGCGCCAGCAGCGGGACCGGGGTGAGCTCCTACAATGAGCAGTTCTTC. Translated: CASSGTGVSSYNEQFF.

The chain uses TRBV4-2 and TRBJ2-5, with 9 bases lining up with TRBD2. After removal of 0 bases from V and 1 base from J, the junction contained 9 bases not matched to a gene. The CDR3 length is 18 residues. Germline assignment: CDR1 LGHNA and CDR2 YNFKEQ. CDR3 in amino acids: CASSQDPSGMGAQETQYF. CDR3 nucleotide sequence: TGTGCCAGCAGCCAAGACCCTAGCGGGATGGGGGCCCAAGAGACCCAGTACTTC.

The chain combines TRBV5-1 with TRBJ2-2; unclear D gene. The CDR3 length is 11 residues. Per germline, CDR1 SGHRS and CDR2 YFSETQ. Trimming left V 8 bases short and J 1 base short, with 3 bases between. The CDR3 nucleotides read TGCGCCAGTCGGAACACCGGGGAGCTGTTTTTT. Amino acids: CASRNTGELFF.

This clone was detected once. The J gene is TRBJ2-7, the V gene TRBV4-1; D may correspond to TRBD1 or TRBD2 (5 bases each). V was clipped by 1 base and J by 0 bases, with 7 bases between them. The CDR3 covers 14 residues. The germline gives CDR1 MGHRA, CDR2 YSYEKL. The CDR3 DNA reads as TGCGCCAGCAGCCAAGTGGGGACCTCCTACGAGCAGTACTTC. Encoded protein: CASSQVGTSYEQYF.

V is TRBV7-9 and J is TRBJ2-2; possible D gene TRBD1, 6 bases. Trimming took 0 bases from V and 6 from J, leaving 23 bases between them. This CDR3 is built from 19 residues. The V gene's germline CDR1 is SEHNR and CDR2 FQNEAQ (reference sequence). In nucleotides, the CDR3 is TGTGCCAGCAGCTTAGCTTCCATCGGGAAACAGGGACGGGCCGGGGAGCTGTTTTTT. Protein product: CASSLASIGKQGRAGELFF.

The J gene is TRBJ2-1, the V gene TRBV5-1; D remains ambiguous. Trimming left V 7 bases short and J 1 base short, with 15 bases between. The CDR3 runs to 15 residues. CDR1 is SGHRS and CDR2 is YFSETQ in the germline V gene. The CDR3 protein is CASSIDLLSYNEQFF. The DNA for the CDR3 is TGCGCCAGCTCGATAGACCTCCTTTCCTACAATGAGCAGTTCTTC.

This clone was observed a few times. In DNA form, the CDR3 reads TGTGCCAGCAGCTTAGAAGGTGGGGTGGAAGCTTTCTTT. Translating it yields CASSLEGGVEAFF. The genes are TRBV7-9 and TRBJ1-1; no reliable D call. CDR3 size: 13 residues. The germline gives CDR1 SEHNR, CDR2 FQNEAQ (reference sequence). The V end lost 1 base, the J end lost 8 bases, and 11 bases lay between the germline ends.

CDR3 in amino acids: CASSLPPRYEQYF. The CDR3 DNA reads as TGTGCCAGCAGCTTGCCCCCGAGGTACGAGCAGTACTTC. The chain combines TRBV7-9 with TRBJ2-7; D gene uncertain. The CDR3 is 13 amino acids. Trimming took off 3 bases at V and 4 bases at J, with 10 bases between the two ends. Germline CDR1 is SEHNR and CDR2 is FQNEAQ (reference sequence). Full variable domain (missing parts from reference TRBV7-9 and TRBJ2-7): DTGVSQNPRHKITKRGQNVTFRCDPISEHNRLYWYRQTLGQGPEFLTYFQNEAQLEKSRLLSDRFSAERPKGSFSTLEIQRTEQGDSAMYLCASSLPPRYEQYFGPGTRLTVT.

The chain couples TRBV6-5 to TRBJ2-1; D not certain. CDR1 MNHEY and CDR2 SVGAGI come from the germline V gene. Trimming removed 2 bases from V and 2 bases from J, with 7 bases in between. The CDR3 sequence is 14 residues long. The CDR3 region has the DNA TGTGCCAGCAGTTACGGGCTTCCCTACAATGAGCAGTTCTTC. It encodes CASSYGLPYNEQFF.

The V and J genes are TRBV2 and TRBJ2-5; 14 nucleotides align to TRBD2. The J call may be in error: the DNA end matches TRBJ2-7 better. The CDR3 runs to 16 residues. Germline CDR1 and CDR2: SNHLY and FYNNEI. This CDR3 reads CASRRRLAGGIPEQYF. The CDR3, as DNA: TGTGCCAGCAGAAGGAGACTAGCGGGAGGGATACCCGAGCAGTACTTC.

V is TRBV4-2 and J is TRBJ2-3; TRBD2 agrees at 10 bases. Germline V CDR1 and CDR2: LGHNA, YNFKEQ. V lost 6 bases and J lost 4; bases outside the gene matches: 7. This CDR3 is 15 amino acids long. The CDR3 here is CASSSSGRGADTQYF. The CDR3 coding sequence is TGTGCCAGCAGTTCTAGCGGGAGAGGGGCAGATACGCAGTATTTT.

This chain links TRBV5-1 with TRBJ2-1, with a possible D match to TRBD2 (5 bases). This CDR3 region has 16 residues. V was pared by 2 bases and J by 7 bases, with 19 bases between. The germline V gene encodes CDR1 SGHRS and CDR2 YFSETQ. CDR3 sequence: CASSFGGLRRRNEQFF. The CDR3 coding sequence is TGCGCCAGCAGCTTTGGTGGACTGCGACGAAGGAATGAGCAGTTCTTC.

In its sample, this clone was seen once. The chain joins TRBV7-2 to TRBJ2-3; tentative D call: TRBD2 (7 bases). CDR1 is SGHTA and CDR2 is FQGNSA in the germline V gene. The CDR3 loop spans 13 amino acids. The CDR3 nucleotides read TGTGCGCGAGGGGGAGGGCTCACAGATACGCAGTATTTT. Its protein product is CARGGGLTDTQYF.